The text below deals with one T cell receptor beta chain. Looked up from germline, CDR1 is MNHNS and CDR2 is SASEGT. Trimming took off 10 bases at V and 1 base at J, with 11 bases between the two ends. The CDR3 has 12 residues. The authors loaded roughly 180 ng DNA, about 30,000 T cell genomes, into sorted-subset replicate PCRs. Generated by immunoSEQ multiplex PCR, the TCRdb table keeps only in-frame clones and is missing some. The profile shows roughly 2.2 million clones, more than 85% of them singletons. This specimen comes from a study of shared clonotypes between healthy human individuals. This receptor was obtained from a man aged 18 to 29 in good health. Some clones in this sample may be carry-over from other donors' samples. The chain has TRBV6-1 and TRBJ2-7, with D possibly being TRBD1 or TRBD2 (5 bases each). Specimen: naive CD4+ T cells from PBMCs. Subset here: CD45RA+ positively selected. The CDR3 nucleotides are TGTGCCACTCGGGACGGTTCCTACGAGCAGTACTTC. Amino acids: CATRDGSYEQYF.